The source of this TCR beta chain is a study of vaccination and CD4 T cells after COVID-19. Study context: Participants, all vaccine recipients, received two doses of either BNT162b2 or mRNA-1273. At a median about 94 days (range 35 to 161) after diagnosis, post-COVID samples were drawn. Cultures acting as controls obtained a CEFX pool, an HIV-1 Nef pool, or no peptide.

Time point here: late sampling 161 to 241 days after vaccination in a few convalescent patients. Noted treatment: approximately 11-day PBMC culture with coronavirus spike peptide pools or control peptides (ViraFEST assay). Study-wide points: The researchers studied relatively few convalescent patients and omitted early post-infection timepoints.

CDR1 and CDR2 from the germline V gene are MDHEN and SYDVKM. The V end was cut by 2 bases, the J end by 4 bases, with 12 bases between. The CDR3 has 15 residues. Cultured CD4+ T cells had their DNA profiled by the Oncomine TCR Beta short-read assay. MiXCR, applied by TCRdb to the PCR reads, yields one record per CDR3 protein. Here the sample spans roughly 26,000 distinct CDR3 sequences, under 40% being singletons. Regarding this clonotype: The antigen is unknown.

The input for sequencing was CD4+ T cells from blood, cultured in vitro, taken about 7 months after SARS-CoV-2 vaccination. The TCR comes from a human donor who had recovered from COVID-19. The J gene is TRBJ1-5, the V gene TRBV28; the D is unclear. The CDR3 spells CASSLPGVRNQPQHF. DNA of the CDR3: TGTGCCAGCAGTTTACCCGGCGTTAGGAATCAGCCCCAGCATTTT.